In this sample, the clone carrying this T cell receptor beta chain turned up once. Its antigen is undetermined. The table came from immunoSEQ multiplex PCR; TCRdb's copy has only in-frame clones and leaves some out. Of 70,000 or so clones in the sample, about 91% were seen once. This specimen comes from a study of OX40 agonist ivuxolimab in advanced cancers. Study-wide background: The dose of intravenous ivuxolimab that patients received every 2 weeks ranged from 0.01 to 10 mg/kg.

CDR1 MNHNS and CDR2 SASEGT come from the germline V gene. V dropped 7 bases and J dropped 8; count of bases not matched to a gene: 7. The CDR3 consists of 15 residues. General observations from the study: Determination of antigen specificity was not performed for the expanded peripheral T cells.

The rearrangement uses TRBV6-1 and TRBJ2-1; 14 bases are shared with TRBD2. The TCR was taken from an adult with an advanced solid tumor such as melanoma, head and neck, liver or kidney cancer. Source: CD4+ or CD8+ T cells sorted from blood, taken in a trial of the OX40 agonist ivuxolimab. In DNA, the CDR3 is TGTGCCAGCAATGGACTAGCGGGAGGTGGCGATGAGCAGTTCTTC. Its protein product is CASNGLAGGGDEQFF.